The 6 T cell receptor beta chains below were found in one sample sequenced in a study of CD8+ T cells in alopecia areata. cDNA reverse transcribed from extracted RNA served as the sequencing template. Using immunoSEQ multiplex PCR, the repertoire was profiled, and TCRdb retains in-frame clones only, with some absent. The sample holds about 140,000 clones, around four fifths seen once. Specified treatment: oral pan-JAK inhibitor, 5-10 mg twice daily. Source: CD8+ T cells sorted from blood, taken at week 4, from a patient treated with tofacitinib. All receptors derive from a human donor with alopecia areata.

This clone is classed as medium-sized. Other nucleotide sequences in the sample specify the same CDR3. The genes are TRBV6-5 and TRBJ2-7; D perhaps matches TRBD2 (5 bases). With 6 bases removed from V and 3 bases from J, the gap between germline ends came to 9 bases. The CDR3 length is 12 residues. The germline CDR1 and CDR2 sequences are MNHEY and SVGAGI. CDR3 amino acids: CASSPRGYEQYF. The CDR3 DNA follows: TGTGCCAGCAGCCCACGGGGCTACGAGCAGTACTTC.

The CDR3 reads CASSLKGTGANVLTF. CDR3 nucleotides: TGTGCCAGCAGCTTAAAGGGAACTGGGGCCAACGTCCTGACTTTC. The rearrangement uses TRBV7-3 and TRBJ2-6; D is undetermined. This CDR3 has 15 residues. Per the germline V gene, CDR1 is SGHTA and CDR2 is FQGTGA. Between the trimmed V and J ends, which lost 1 base and 2 bases, there was a span of 6 bases.

V is TRBV4-1 and J is TRBJ2-7; D remains ambiguous. The germline gives CDR1 MGHRA, CDR2 YSYEKL. The length of the CDR3 is 16 residues. Trimming removed 3 bases from V and 2 bases from J, with 17 bases in between. The CDR3 is CASSHPPVVNAYEQYF. CDR3 DNA: TGCGCCAGCAGCCATCCTCCCGTTGTTAATGCCTACGAGCAGTACTTC.

The chain has TRBV11-2 and TRBJ2-7; no reliable D call. Looked up from germline, CDR1 is SGHAT and CDR2 is FQNNGV. V lost 6 bases and J 3 bases, leaving 12 bases between the germline ends. The CDR3 consists of 13 residues. CDR3: CASRASEFYEQYF. Here the CDR3 DNA reads TGTGCCAGCAGGGCCAGTGAGTTCTACGAGCAGTACTTC.

The chain's CDR3 is CASSLRAGGSYEQYF. The CDR3 nucleotides read TGCGCCAGCAGCTTGAGGGCGGGAGGAAGCTACGAGCAGTACTTC. V is TRBV5-1 and J is TRBJ2-5; 8 bases are shared with TRBD2. The assigned J gene may be wrong: the sequence end matches TRBJ2-7 better. The germline V gene encodes CDR1 SGHRS and CDR2 YFSETQ. CDR3 length: 15 residues.

The chain carries TRBV23-1 and TRBJ1-4, with a possible D match to TRBD1 (6 bases). TRBV23-1 is recorded as an ORF, its role being uncertain. This CDR3 region has 13 residues. V dropped 10 bases and J dropped 2 bases, with 11 bases sitting between them. The CDR3 region has the DNA TGCGCCAAACGGACAGCTACTAATGAAAAACTGTTTTTT. Protein product: CAKRTATNEKLFF.